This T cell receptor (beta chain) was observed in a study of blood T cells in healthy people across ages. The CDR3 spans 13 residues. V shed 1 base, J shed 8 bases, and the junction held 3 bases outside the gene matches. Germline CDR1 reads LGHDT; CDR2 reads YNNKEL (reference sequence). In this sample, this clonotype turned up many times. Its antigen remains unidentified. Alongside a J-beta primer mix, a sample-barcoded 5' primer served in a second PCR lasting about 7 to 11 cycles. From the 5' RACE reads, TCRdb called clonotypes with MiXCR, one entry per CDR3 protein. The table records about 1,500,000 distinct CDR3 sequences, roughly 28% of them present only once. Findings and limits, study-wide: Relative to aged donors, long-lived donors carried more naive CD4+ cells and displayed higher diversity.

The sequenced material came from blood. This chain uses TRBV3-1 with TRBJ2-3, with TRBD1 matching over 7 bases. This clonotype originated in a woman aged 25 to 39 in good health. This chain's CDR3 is CASSQARQGTQYF. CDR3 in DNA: TGTGCCAGCAGCCAAGCCCGACAGGGTACGCAGTATTTT.